This TCR beta chain was captured by sequencing in a study of T cell responses to AZD1222 COVID-19 vaccine. Here immunoSEQ multiplex PCR was the method, and the copy in TCRdb shows in-frame clones only, minus some. This table has roughly 200,000 clones, roughly 92% appearing once. Germline V gene sequence: CDR1 GTSNPN, CDR2 SVGIG (reference sequence). V lost 0 bases and J 11 bases, leaving 8 bases between the germline ends. The CDR3 length is 12 residues. Only one count was recorded for this clone. Its antigen is unidentified. Overall study results and limits: Repertoires were sampled only after the peak T cell response. Just five or six AZD1222 recipients were seropositive at baseline. It should be noted that donors were predominantly white British and more often female, and clonal diversity was possibly underestimated. Unmutated variant regions are reportedly targeted by nearly half of spike-specific TCRs.

The specimen was peripheral blood, collected on day 0 of AZD1222 vaccination. The clonotype was recovered from an adult in good health. This chain uses TRBV30 with TRBJ1-6; D uncertain. In DNA form, the CDR3 reads TGTGCCTGGAGTGTAACCAGTCCACCCCTCCACTTT. Its protein product is CAWSVTSPPLHF.